The next 8 T cell receptor beta chains were all read from a single sample in a study of shared clonotypes between healthy human individuals. The protocol was immunoSEQ multiplex PCR, while the TCRdb copy is restricted to in-frame clones and leaves out a portion. The sample contains some 530,000 clones, 60% to 80% of which appear only once. Sequencing was performed on PBMCs. These receptors came from a woman aged 40 to 55 in good health. Some clones in this sample may be carry-over from other donors' samples.

This clone has a handful of counts. The chain couples TRBV19 to TRBJ2-2; 9 positions agree with TRBD1. The CDR3 has 15 amino acids. The V gene end was trimmed by 8 bases and the J gene end by 10 bases; junction bases not matched to a gene: 14. Germline V lookup: CDR1 LNHDA, CDR2 SQIVND (reference sequence). The DNA for the CDR3 is TGTGCCAGTGCCACCGACAGGGGGGGATTCGAGGAGCTGTTTTTT. Amino acid sequence: CASATDRGGFEELFF. Together with reference TRBV19 and TRBJ2-2, the CDR3 gives the full variable domain: DGGITQSPKYLFRKEGQNVTLSCEQNLNHDAMYWYRQDPGQGLRLIYYSQIVNDFQKGDIAEGYSVSREKKESFPLTVTSAQKNPTAFYLCASATDRGGFEELFFGEGSRLTVL.

This chain connects TRBV7-9 to TRBJ2-3, with D unclear. Germline V gene lookup returns CDR1 SEHNR and CDR2 FQNEAQ (reference sequence). This CDR3 spans 13 amino acids. The V gene lost 5 bases and the J gene lost 6 bases, with 12 bases spanning the gap. The DNA for the CDR3 is TGTGCCAGCAGCCCCGGATGGTCGGATACGCAGTATTTT. It is translated as CASSPGWSDTQYF.

The rearrangement uses TRBV28 and TRBJ2-3; 10 positions match TRBD2. There are 16 residues in the CDR3. From germline, CDR1 is MDHEN and CDR2 SYDVKM. V shed 5 bases, J shed 2 bases, and the junction held 7 bases outside the gene matches. CDR3 sequence (DNA): TGTGCCAGCAGTAGCCTAGCGGGAGTCGTCACAGATACGCAGTATTTT. Its protein product is CASSSLAGVVTDTQYF.

V and J are TRBV7-9 and TRBJ2-7, with 9 bases lining up with TRBD2. The V segment lost 2 bases and the J segment 6 bases; nucleotides outside the gene matches: 5. Germline V CDR1 and CDR2: SEHNR, FQNEAQ (reference sequence). The CDR3 loop spans 14 amino acids. CDR3 region: CASSLTREGPEQYF. The CDR3 DNA reads as TGTGCCAGCAGCTTAACGCGGGAGGGCCCCGAGCAGTACTTC.

This clone occurred a few times. The J gene is TRBJ2-3, the V gene TRBV6-1, with 10 bases matching TRBD1. The junction had 10 bases not matched to a gene; V was cut back by 1 base and J by 3 bases. CDR1 MNHNS and CDR2 SASEGT come from the germline V gene. The length of the CDR3 is 18 residues. CDR3 loop: CASSEGLFGTGVTDTQYF. CDR3 DNA: TGTGCCAGCAGTGAAGGACTGTTCGGGACAGGGGTGACAGATACGCAGTATTTT.

The chain combines TRBV5-1 with TRBJ2-1, with a tentative D call TRBD1 (6 bases). The CDR3 totals 15 residues. CDR1 is SGHRS and CDR2 is YFSETQ in the germline V gene. V lost 4 bases, J lost 6 bases, and 17 bases lay in between. The CDR3 here is CASSHMQGFLNEQFF. The CDR3 DNA reads TGCGCCAGCAGCCATATGCAGGGGTTCCTCAATGAGCAGTTCTTC.

The gene calls are TRBV19 and TRBJ1-4; D not certain. This CDR3 has 15 amino acids. V was clipped by 8 bases and J by 0 bases, with 13 bases between them. Looked up from germline, CDR1 is LNHDA and CDR2 is SQIVND (reference sequence). CDR3 DNA: TGTGCCAGTTCAGACCGAACTGCAACTAATGAAAAACTGTTTTTT. Translated: CASSDRTATNEKLFF.

The chain combines TRBV5-1 with TRBJ1-4; weak D call: TRBD1 (5 bases). Germline-derived CDR1 and CDR2 are SGHRS and YFSETQ. V gave up 4 bases and J gave up 9 bases, with 19 bases separating them. The length of the CDR3 is 15 residues. The CDR3 protein is CASSPGIQGQKKLFF. The DNA of the CDR3 is TGCGCCAGCAGCCCGGGAATTCAGGGCCAAAAAAAACTGTTTTTT.